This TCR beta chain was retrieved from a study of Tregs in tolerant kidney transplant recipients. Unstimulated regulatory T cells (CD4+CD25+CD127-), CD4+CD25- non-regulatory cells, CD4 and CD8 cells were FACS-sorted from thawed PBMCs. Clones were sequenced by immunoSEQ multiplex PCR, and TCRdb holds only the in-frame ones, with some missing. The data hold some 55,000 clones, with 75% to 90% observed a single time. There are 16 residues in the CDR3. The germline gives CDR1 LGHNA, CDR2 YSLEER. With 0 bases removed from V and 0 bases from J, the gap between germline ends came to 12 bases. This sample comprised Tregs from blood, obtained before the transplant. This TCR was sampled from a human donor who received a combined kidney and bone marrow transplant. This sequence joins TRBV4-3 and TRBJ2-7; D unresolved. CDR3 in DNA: TGCGCCAGCAGCCAAGACCCCCTCGAGGACTCCTACGAGCAGTACTTC. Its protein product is CASSQDPLEDSYEQYF.